One and the same sample provided the 6 T cell receptor beta chains below, sequenced in a study of blood T cell repertoires in COVID-19. The table came from immunoSEQ multiplex PCR; TCRdb's copy has only in-frame clones and leaves some out. This sample has about 120,000 clones, with about 80% found just once. Sequencing input: peripheral blood. The receptors derive from a man aged 40-49 years with active or convalescent COVID-19.

The chain joins TRBV10-3 to TRBJ2-1; 8 bases align to TRBD2. The junction had 4 bases not matched to a gene; V was cut back by 7 bases and J by 2 bases. The CDR3 loop spans 14 amino acids. CDR1 and CDR2 (germline): ENHRY, SYGVKD. CDR3 sequence reads: CAIKASGPYNEQFF. CDR3 sequence (DNA): TGTGCCATCAAGGCTAGCGGGCCCTACAATGAGCAGTTCTTC.

Turning to this clone: Within the sample, other DNA sequences also encode this same CDR3. The J gene is TRBJ1-2, the V gene TRBV9; D possibly corresponds to TRBD1 (6 bases). V lost 3 bases and J lost 6, with 12 bases in between. CDR3 length: 13 amino acids. Germline lookup yields CDR1 SGDLS and CDR2 YYNGEE. The CDR3 is CASSARTADGYTF. The CDR3 DNA follows: TGTGCCAGCAGCGCCCGGACAGCCGATGGCTACACCTTC.

This chain joins TRBV10-3 and TRBJ2-5; 8 bases agree with TRBD1. The CDR3 contains 11 residues. Losses at the gene ends were 10 bases for V and 9 bases for J; bases not matched to a gene: 7. Germline V gives CDR1 ENHRY, CDR2 SYGVKD. CDR3 sequence: CATRDRGAQYF. CDR3 nucleotides: TGTGCCACGAGAGACAGGGGAGCCCAGTACTTC.

This clone was counted between two and nine times. CDR3 residues: CASSLIDRADSPLHF. The CDR3, as DNA: TGTGCCAGCAGCTTGATTGACAGGGCGGATTCACCCCTCCACTTT. The chain uses TRBV5-6 and TRBJ1-6; 7 nucleotides align to TRBD1. The V gene end was trimmed by 1 base and the J gene end by 8 bases; junction bases not matched to a gene: 6. The length of the CDR3 is 15 residues. Germline V gives CDR1 SGHDT, CDR2 YYEEEE.

The rearrangement uses TRBV7-9 and TRBJ1-5; D gene unclear. The germline gives CDR1 SEHNR, CDR2 FQNEAQ (reference sequence). V was trimmed by 4 bases and J by 7 bases, leaving 11 bases between them. This CDR3 comprises 13 residues. CDR3 amino acids: CASSWEGRQPQHF. For the CDR3, the DNA is TGTGCCAGCAGCTGGGAGGGTCGGCAGCCCCAGCATTTT.

The chain has TRBV10-2 and TRBJ2-7; tentatively, D is TRBD1 (6 bases). Germline values: CDR1 WSHSY, CDR2 SAAADI. This CDR3 is built from 14 residues. Deletions cut 6 bases from V and 1 base from J, with 13 bases between. The CDR3 spells CASRGDISSYEQYF. For the CDR3, the DNA is TGCGCCAGCAGAGGGGACATTTCATCCTACGAGCAGTACTTC.